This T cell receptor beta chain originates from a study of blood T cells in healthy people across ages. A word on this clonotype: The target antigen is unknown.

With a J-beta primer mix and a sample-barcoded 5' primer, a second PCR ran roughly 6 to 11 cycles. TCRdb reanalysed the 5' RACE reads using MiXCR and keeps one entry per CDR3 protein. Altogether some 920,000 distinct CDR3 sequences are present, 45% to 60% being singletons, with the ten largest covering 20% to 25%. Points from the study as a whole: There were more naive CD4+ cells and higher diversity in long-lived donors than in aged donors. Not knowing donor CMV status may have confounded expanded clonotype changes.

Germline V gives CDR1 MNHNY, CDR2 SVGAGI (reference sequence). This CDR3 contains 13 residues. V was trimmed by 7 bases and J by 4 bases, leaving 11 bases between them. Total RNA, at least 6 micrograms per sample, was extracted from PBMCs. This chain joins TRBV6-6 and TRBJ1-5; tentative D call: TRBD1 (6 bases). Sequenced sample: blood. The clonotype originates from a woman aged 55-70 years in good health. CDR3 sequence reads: CASTSRGNQPQHF. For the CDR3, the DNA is TGTGCCAGCACGTCCAGGGGTAATCAGCCCCAGCATTTT.